This entry lists 23 T cell receptor beta chains sequenced from one sample in a study of beta chain features in type 1 diabetes. The study reverse transcribed the entire isolated RNA, so it sequenced expressed TCRB transcripts. The method was immunoSEQ multiplex PCR; TCRdb's version includes in-frame clones alone and lacks a portion of them. The table lists about 340,000 clones, 7% to 9% of them singletons, with approximately 0.47% in the top ten. The sample taken for sequencing was central memory CD4+ T cells from blood. The receptors here all came from a woman between 18 and 29 years old in good health.

This clone has a count of ten or more. This chain links TRBV2 with TRBJ2-5; D tentatively reads TRBD1 or TRBD2 (5 bases each). Trimming cost V 8 bases and J 5 bases, with 24 bases left between them. There are 16 residues in the CDR3. Germline V gives CDR1 SNHLY, CDR2 FYNNEI. This chain's CDR3 is CASSGMPGTTGETQYF. CDR3 DNA sequence: TGTGCCAGCTCCGGGATGCCTGGGACCACGGGGGAGACCCAGTACTTC.

This clone was recorded a few times. The CDR3 sequence: CASSPRTSGREYEQFF. CDR3 in DNA: TGTGCCAGCTCACCCAGGACTAGCGGGAGGGAATATGAGCAGTTCTTC. The rearrangement joins TRBV18 to TRBJ2-1; 15 bases line up with TRBD2. Germline trimming cut 3 bases from V and 8 bases from J; bases unmatched to any gene: 5. The CDR3 sequence is 16 residues long. CDR1 KGHSH and CDR2 LQKENI come from the germline V gene.

This clone appeared many times. J is TRBJ1-2 and V is TRBV6-6, with D perhaps TRBD1 (5 bases). Germline lookup yields CDR1 MNHNY and CDR2 SVGAGI (reference sequence). Trimming took 7 bases from V and 4 from J, leaving 10 bases between them. The CDR3 has 12 amino acids. The CDR3 protein is CASTADSYGYTF. The CDR3 DNA reads as TGTGCCAGCACAGCCGACAGCTATGGCTACACCTTC.

As for this clone: The CDR3 does not end in the conserved phenylalanine or tryptophan, so this is likely a read error. No DNA is shown, since the ends of the CDR3 on it are uncertain; the CDR3 is the one TCRdb lists. The rearrangement joins TRBV28 to TRBJ1-1. Per germline, CDR1 MDHEN and CDR2 SYDVKM. The CDR3 adds up to 13 amino acids, both ends counted. The CDR3 here is CASRPNHGPPDSI.

This rearrangement joins TRBV5-6 to TRBJ2-7; 7 bases line up with TRBD1. Germline-derived CDR1 and CDR2 are SGHDT and YYEEEE. V was pared by 0 bases and J by 2 bases, with 5 bases of the junction left unmatched. The CDR3 runs to 15 residues. CDR3 bases: TGTGCCAGCAGCTTGGGGCAGGGGGTAACCTACGAGCAGTACTTC. This translates into CASSLGQGVTYEQYF.

This chain joins TRBV5-1 and TRBJ2-7; TRBD1 matches at 9 bases. V trimming: 1 base; J trimming: 4 bases; junction bases outside the gene matches: 6. The CDR3 sequence is 15 residues long. In germline, CDR1 is SGHRS, CDR2 YFSETQ. For the CDR3, the DNA is TGCGCCAGCAGCTTGCGAGCGACAGGGGGTTACGAGCAGTACTTC. It yields the protein CASSLRATGGYEQYF.

The chain carries TRBV27 and TRBJ2-7, with 9 bases aligning to TRBD2. Germline values: CDR1 MNHEY, CDR2 SMNVEV (reference sequence). This CDR3 has 16 amino acids. V was clipped by 2 bases and J by 3 bases; unmatched bases: 8. The chain's CDR3 is CASSLRASGTIYEQYF. In DNA form, the CDR3 reads TGTGCCAGCAGTTTACGGGCTAGCGGGACGATCTACGAGCAGTACTTC.

This sequence joins TRBV14 and TRBJ2-1; TRBD2 matches at 11 bases. The germline gives CDR1 SGHDN, CDR2 FVKESK. J was trimmed by 7 bases and V by 5 bases; bases with no gene match: 7. This CDR3 contains 15 residues. CDR3 in DNA: TGTGCCAGCAGCACTAGCGGGAGAAGTGGTAATGAGCAGTTCTTC. This gives the protein CASSTSGRSGNEQFF.

V usage is TRBV5-4 and J usage is TRBJ2-6; TRBD1 agrees at 9 bases. Germline CDR1 is SGHNT and CDR2 is YYREEE (reference sequence). CDR3 size: 18 residues. The V segment lost 4 bases and the J segment 2 bases; nucleotides outside the gene matches: 10. The CDR3 DNA is TGTGCCAGCAGCCAACAAACAAGACAGGGGGCTGGGGCCAACGTCCTGACTTTC. As protein: CASSQQTRQGAGANVLTF.

This clone was observed a few times. The rearrangement joins TRBV7-2 to TRBJ1-5; D is unclear. The CDR3 length is 16 residues. Looked up from germline, CDR1 is SGHTA and CDR2 is FQGNSA. The germline V and J ends were trimmed by 8 bases and 6 bases, with 23 bases remaining between them. The CDR3 DNA reads TGTGCCAGCTCCATTCAAGGGTATGGATCTGGTCAGCCCCAGCATTTT. It translates to CASSIQGYGSGQPQHF.

This rearrangement joins TRBV7-2 to TRBJ2-5; the match to TRBD2 covers 7 bases. The germline V gene has CDR1 SGHTA and CDR2 FQGNSA. V shed 5 bases, J shed 1 base, and the junction held 13 bases outside the gene matches. The CDR3 extends over 17 amino acids. In nucleotides, the CDR3 is TGTGCCAGCAGCCCTAGGGTGGGCGGGAGCTCCCAAGAGACCCAGTACTTC. It codes for CASSPRVGGSSQETQYF.

CDR3 sequence: CASSPIGNLAGGQETQYF. In DNA form, the CDR3 reads TGTGCCAGCAGCCCTATAGGGAACCTAGCGGGAGGACAAGAGACCCAGTACTTC. The chain links TRBV11-2 to TRBJ2-5; TRBD2 matches 11 bases. The V segment lost 5 bases and the J segment 2 bases; nucleotides outside the gene matches: 13. The CDR3 spans 18 residues. The V gene's germline CDR1 is SGHAT and CDR2 FQNNGV.

This clone has a handful of counts. This chain joins TRBV10-2 and TRBJ1-1; 7 nucleotides match TRBD1. V lost 6 bases and J lost 5; bases outside the gene matches: 6. Germline V gene sequence: CDR1 WSHSY, CDR2 SAAADI. This CDR3 is 13 amino acids long. This chain's CDR3 is CASRRDRWTEAFF. CDR3 nucleotide sequence: TGCGCCAGCAGGCGGGACAGATGGACTGAAGCTTTCTTT.

The chain couples TRBV6-6 to TRBJ1-5, with 7 bases identical to TRBD1. CDR1 is MNHNY, CDR2 SVGAGI, per germline (reference sequence). This CDR3 has 15 residues. Trimming at V came to 2 bases and at J to 6 bases, leaving 7 bases not matched to a gene. CDR3 bases: TGTGCCAGCAGTTACACGAGACAGGGCGTTCAGCCCCAGCATTTT. Translation: CASSYTRQGVQPQHF.

This clone has more than one count but fewer than ten. The rearrangement joins TRBV7-8 to TRBJ2-7; D is perhaps TRBD2 (6 bases). With 1 base removed from V and 7 bases from J, the gap between germline ends came to 14 bases. Germline CDR1 reads SGHVS; CDR2 reads FQNEAQ. The CDR3 is made up of 14 amino acids. CDR3: CASSLVAGSGEQYF. The CDR3 DNA is TGTGCCAGCAGCTTAGTCGCGGGATCGGGGGAGCAGTACTTC.

The chain combines TRBV11-3 with TRBJ2-3; D ambiguous. The CDR3 is 14 residues long. The V end lost 4 bases, the J end lost 4 bases, and 12 bases lay between the germline ends. Germline CDR1 is SGHNT and CDR2 is YENEEA. The CDR3 here is CASSSDSSPDTQYF. The CDR3 bases are TGTGCCAGCAGCTCAGATAGTAGCCCAGATACGCAGTATTTT.

The chain recombines TRBV7-2 with TRBJ2-1; D is tentatively TRBD1 or TRBD2 (5 bases each). The V end was cut by 5 bases, the J end by 10 bases, with 24 bases between. The CDR3 is 16 residues long. Germline V gene data show CDR1 as SGHTA and CDR2 as FQGNSA. The CDR3 loop is CASSLMGLRAPGEQFF. CDR3 bases: TGTGCCAGCAGCCTCATGGGGTTGCGGGCGCCAGGGGAGCAGTTCTTC.

The CDR3 is CATKRGTPGTDTQYF. The DNA of the CDR3 is TGCGCCACTAAGAGAGGGACACCGGGCACAGATACGCAGTATTTT. The V and J genes are TRBV23-1 and TRBJ2-3, with D perhaps matching TRBD1 (6 bases). TRBV23-1 is recorded as an ORF, its role being uncertain. The CDR3 has 15 residues. Deletions cut 10 bases from V and 1 base from J, with 18 bases between.

This clone was seen many times. J is TRBJ2-2 and V is TRBV7-6; 12 bases are a match to TRBD2. CDR1 is SGHVS, CDR2 FNYEAQ, per germline. The CDR3 has 17 residues. Losses at the gene ends were 2 bases for V and 1 base for J; bases not matched to a gene: 2. The CDR3 loop is CASSLLAGGMNTGELFF. The CDR3 DNA follows: TGTGCCAGCAGCTTACTAGCGGGAGGGATGAACACCGGGGAGCTGTTTTTT.

V gene TRBV7-6 combines with J gene TRBJ1-1; 10 positions match TRBD1. There are 13 residues in the CDR3. Germline CDR1 and CDR2: SGHVS and FNYEAQ. V dropped 5 bases and J dropped 4; count of bases not matched to a gene: 1. CDR3 sequence: CASSRTGGTEAFF. The CDR3 DNA reads TGTGCCAGCAGCCGGACAGGGGGCACTGAAGCTTTCTTT.

In its sample, this clone was seen a few times. The CDR3 here is CASSVGEGIYTEAFF. The CDR3 DNA reads TGTGCCAGCAGCGTAGGTGAGGGAATATACACTGAAGCTTTCTTT. V and J are TRBV9 and TRBJ1-1; D remains ambiguous. Trimming removed 0 bases at V and 3 bases at J, with 12 bases between. The CDR3 runs 15 residues. The germline V gene encodes CDR1 SGDLS and CDR2 YYNGEE.

The V gene is TRBV7-9, the J gene TRBJ2-3; possibly TRBD2 for D (6 bases). The germline V and J ends were trimmed by 5 bases and 6 bases, with 27 bases remaining between them. The germline gives CDR1 SEHNR, CDR2 FQNEAQ (reference sequence). CDR3 size: 18 residues. DNA of the CDR3: TGTGCCAGCAGCCCGGCCGCGTGGCGGGGAGGAAGGATGGATACGCAGTATTTT. It translates to CASSPAAWRGGRMDTQYF. The whole variable domain, remainder taken from reference TRBV7-9 and TRBJ2-3, is DTGVSQNPRHKITKRGQNVTFRCDPISEHNRLYWYRQTLGQGPEFLTYFQNEAQLEKSRLLSDRFSAERPKGSFSTLEIQRTEQGDSAMYLCASSPAAWRGGRMDTQYFGPGTRLTVL.

This clone was detected a few times. The chain has TRBV19 and TRBJ2-3; D is uncertain. V was clipped by 6 bases and J by 6 bases, with 13 bases between them. Germline loops: CDR1 LNHDA, CDR2 SQIVND (reference sequence). The CDR3 has 13 amino acids. CDR3 coding DNA: TGTGCCAGTAGCTCCGATGGGATGGATACGCAGTATTTT. Residues: CASSSDGMDTQYF.